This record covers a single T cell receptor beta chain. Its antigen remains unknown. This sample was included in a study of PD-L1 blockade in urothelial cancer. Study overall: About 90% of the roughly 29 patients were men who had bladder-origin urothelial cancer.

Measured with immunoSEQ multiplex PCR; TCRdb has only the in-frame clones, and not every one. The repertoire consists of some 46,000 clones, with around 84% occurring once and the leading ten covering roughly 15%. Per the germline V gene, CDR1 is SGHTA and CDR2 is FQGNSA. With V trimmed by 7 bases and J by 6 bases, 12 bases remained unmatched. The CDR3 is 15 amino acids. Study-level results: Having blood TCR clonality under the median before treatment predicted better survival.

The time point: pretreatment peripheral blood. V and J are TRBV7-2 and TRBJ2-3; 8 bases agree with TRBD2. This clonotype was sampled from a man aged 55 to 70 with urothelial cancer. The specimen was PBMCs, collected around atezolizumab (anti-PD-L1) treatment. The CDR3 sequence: CASKPSGGAIDTQYF. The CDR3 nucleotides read TGTGCCAGCAAACCATCCGGGGGGGCTATTGATACGCAGTATTTT.